In this sample, the clone carrying this T cell receptor (beta chain) turned up many times. Its antigen is not identified. This specimen comes from a study of neurological immune-mediated disorders. Study-wide findings and caveats: Among expanded clones, no CDR3 amino acid sequences were shared across subjects, a pattern suggesting private repertoires in all groups.

This CDR3 is 15 amino acids long. CDR1 and CDR2 from the germline V gene are SGHAT and FQNNGV. Trimming took 1 base from V and 5 from J; bases not matched to a gene: 3. Time point meaning: technical triplicate 2. The study built unsorted libraries from 2 million PBMCs kept at -80 C. The cDNA was generated by 5'RACE with 10-nucleotide random UMIs. TCRdb independently ran MiXCR on the 5' RACE reads; one entry per CDR3 protein. The sample includes roughly 57,000 distinct CDR3 sequences, approximately 25% of them seen just once. Sequencing was performed on PBMCs. The sequence derives from a man aged 60-69 years with HTLV-1-associated myelopathy (HAM/TSP). This chain joins TRBV11-2 and TRBJ2-4; 9 nucleotides line up with TRBD1. CDR3 in amino acids: CASSLGQGVQNIQYF. DNA of the CDR3: TGTGCCAGCAGCTTAGGACAGGGGGTCCAAAACATTCAGTACTTC.